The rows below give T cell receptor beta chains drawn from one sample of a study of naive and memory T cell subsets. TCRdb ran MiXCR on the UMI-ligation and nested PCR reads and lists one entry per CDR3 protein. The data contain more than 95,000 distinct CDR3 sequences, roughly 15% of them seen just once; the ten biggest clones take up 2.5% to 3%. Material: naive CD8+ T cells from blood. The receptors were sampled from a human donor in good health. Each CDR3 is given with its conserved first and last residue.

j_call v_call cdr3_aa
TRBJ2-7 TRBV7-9 CASSPNPVTSGSYYEQYF
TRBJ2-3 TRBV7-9 CASSWPPQTGDSSTDTQYF
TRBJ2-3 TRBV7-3 CASSLTGVSAGAVTQYF
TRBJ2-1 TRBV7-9 CASSLVAGLVDEQFF
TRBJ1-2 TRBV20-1 CSATSGQAYGYTF
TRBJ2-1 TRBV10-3 CAISESGGYNEQFF
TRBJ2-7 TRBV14 CASSQDLLAGLYEQYF
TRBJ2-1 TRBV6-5 CASSKLTSTSSYNEQFF
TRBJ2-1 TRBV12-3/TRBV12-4 CASSPGTANNEQFF
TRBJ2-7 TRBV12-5 CASGLKRNSGRAGEQYF
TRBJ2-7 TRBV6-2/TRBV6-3 CASSYSPPSSYEQYF
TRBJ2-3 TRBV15 CATSSLLAGMADTQYF
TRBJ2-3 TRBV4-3 CASSQEGVYTQYF
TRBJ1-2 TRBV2 CASSEDLPLNGYTF
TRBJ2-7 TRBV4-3 CASSQDGLAGYEQYF
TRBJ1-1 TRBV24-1 CATSDPLGTEAFF
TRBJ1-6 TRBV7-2 CASSLRQPPQIYNSPLHF
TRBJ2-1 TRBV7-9 CASSAGTGGREQFF
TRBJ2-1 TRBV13 CASSLVGTVILDEQFF
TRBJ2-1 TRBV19 CASRGTGAYNEQFF
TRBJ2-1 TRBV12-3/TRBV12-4 CASSFWGASYNEQFF
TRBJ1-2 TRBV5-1 CASRGLPGQISYGYTF
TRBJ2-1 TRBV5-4 CASSRSIAGAYNEQFF
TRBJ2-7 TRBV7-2 CASSVGGMVYEQYF
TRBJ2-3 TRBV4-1 CASSQESAGGYTDTQYF
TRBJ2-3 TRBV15 CATSRPPRERGGDTQYF
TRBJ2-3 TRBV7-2 CASSLAWGPDTQYF
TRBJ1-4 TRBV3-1 CASSPIGTWNEKLFF
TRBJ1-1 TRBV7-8 CASSLEGGAFF
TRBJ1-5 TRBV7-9 CASSLGAGQPQHF
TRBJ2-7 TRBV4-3 CASSQEASGSSYEQYF